The T cell receptor (beta chain) under discussion was sequenced for a study of CD8 T cells in Susac syndrome. Roughly 0.5 to 1 ug RNA was reverse transcribed with random hexamers. By means of immunoSEQ multiplex PCR, TCR beta CDR3 spanning 54 Vbeta and 13 Jbeta underwent amplification. MiXCR, applied by TCRdb to the immunoSEQ multiplex PCR reads, yields one record per CDR3 protein. The sample shows just over 150,000 distinct CDR3 sequences, nearly 97% of them seen only once. This CDR3 has 15 amino acids. CDR1 GTSNPN and CDR2 SVGIG come from the germline V gene (reference sequence). V shed 3 bases and J shed 8 bases, with 22 bases lying between them. FACS enriched CD8+ TEMRA cells, while bulk CD8+ and CD4+ were negatively isolated.

The chain combines TRBV30 with TRBJ1-1; D is ambiguous. This TCR derives from a human donor with multiple sclerosis. The sample taken for sequencing was CD8+ T cells from PBMCs. The DNA of the CDR3 is TGTGCCTGGAGCGTTTGGGAGGGAGGTACTGCCGAAGCTTTCTTT. Its protein is CAWSVWEGGTAEAFF.